Presented here are 6 T cell receptor beta chains from one specimen sequenced in a study of patients and donors after allogeneic stem cell transplantation. TCRdb independently ran MiXCR on the RT-PCR reads; one entry per CDR3 protein. Among about 30,000 distinct CDR3 sequences listed, 8.1% were seen once. Sequenced material: blood, either unsorted or a sorted T cell fraction (not recorded which). The receptors shown here come from a human donor who was either an allogeneic HSCT recipient or a stem cell or donor lymphocyte infusion donor (not recorded which). It is not recorded whose cells these are; they may come from a transplant donor.

This clonotype was counted only a few times. The chain's CDR3 is CSASRAGTNTGELFF. The DNA for the CDR3 is TGCAGTGCTAGTAGAGCGGGGACGAACACCGGGGAGCTGTTTTTT. This chain joins TRBV20-1 and TRBJ2-2; 7 nucleotides agree with TRBD2. V shed 3 bases, J shed 0 bases, and the junction held 4 bases outside the gene matches. Germline lookup yields CDR1 DFQATT and CDR2 SNEGSKA (reference sequence). The CDR3 length is 15 residues.

In this sample, this clonotype turned up many times. The rearrangement uses TRBV7-9 and TRBJ1-6; D ambiguous. Trimming left V 1 base short and J 6 bases short, with 1 base between. The CDR3 has 12 residues. Looked up from germline, CDR1 is SEHNR and CDR2 is FQNEAQ (reference sequence). The CDR3 DNA reads TGTGCCAGCAGCTTAGTTAATTCACCCCTCCACTTT. Residues: CASSLVNSPLHF. Supplemented by reference TRBV7-9 and TRBJ1-6, the full variable domain reads DTGVSQNPRHKITKRGQNVTFRCDPISEHNRLYWYRQTLGQGPEFLTYFQNEAQLEKSRLLSDRFSAERPKGSFSTLEIQRTEQGDSAMYLCASSLVNSPLHFGNGTRLTVT.

This clonotype is categorized as large. This chain links TRBV7-3 with TRBJ2-3, with 10 bases aligning to TRBD2. V was pared by 5 bases and J by 1 base, with 0 bases of the junction left unmatched. Germline-derived CDR1 and CDR2 are SGHTA and FQGTGA. The CDR3 runs 14 residues. The CDR3 is CASSLAGGTDTQYF. CDR3 in DNA: TGTGCCAGCAGCCTAGCGGGGGGCACAGATACGCAGTATTTT.

This clonotype was seen a handful of times. The J gene is TRBJ2-1, the V gene TRBV4-2; TRBD2 agrees at 9 bases. The CDR3 extends over 16 amino acids. Germline CDR1 reads LGHNA; CDR2 reads YNFKEQ. Trimming removed 0 bases from V and 8 bases from J; junction bases left unmatched: 8. The CDR3 DNA is TGTGCCAGCAGCCAAGACTCGCGGGAGGGCTGGGATGAGCAGTTCTTC. Translation: CASSQDSREGWDEQFF.

This clonotype was counted only a few times. The genes are TRBV18 and TRBJ2-7, with D perhaps TRBD1 or TRBD2 (6 bases each). This CDR3 spans 13 amino acids. The germline V and J ends were trimmed by 7 bases and 2 bases, with 12 bases remaining between them. Germline assignment: CDR1 KGHSH and CDR2 LQKENI. Written as DNA, the CDR3 is TGTGCCAGCTTCTCTGGGGGGCCCTACGAGCAGTACTTC. It translates to CASFSGGPYEQYF.

There are many counts of this clonotype. The chain employs TRBV30 and TRBJ2-1; 13 bases agree with TRBD2. J gave up 9 bases and V 5 bases, and 1 base lay outside the gene matches. This CDR3 region has 12 residues. Germline CDR1 and CDR2: GTSNPN and SVGIG (reference sequence). The CDR3 region is CAWGLAGVEQFF. The CDR3 nucleotides are TGTGCCTGGGGACTAGCGGGAGTTGAGCAGTTCTTC.